This T cell receptor beta chain was captured in a study of cytomegalovirus exposure and HLA in healthy donors. Assay used: immunoSEQ multiplex PCR; TCRdb lists only in-frame clones, some missing. The sample consists of some 90,000 clones, about 90% of them appearing once. The V gene's germline CDR1 is MNHEY and CDR2 SMNVEV (reference sequence). V was pared by 0 bases and J by 3 bases, with 12 bases between. The CDR3 spans 16 residues. A roughly 120-subject validation cohort, separate from the approximately 690-subject first cohort, supplied the donors. Sample: PBMCs. The V call is TRBV27, the J call TRBJ2-1, with a weak D call TRBD2 (6 bases). The receptor's source is a young man in good health and CMV-seropositive. CDR3 loop: CASSLSWGRIYNEQFF. The CDR3 nucleotides are TGTGCCAGCAGTTTATCATGGGGGAGGATCTACAATGAGCAGTTCTTC.